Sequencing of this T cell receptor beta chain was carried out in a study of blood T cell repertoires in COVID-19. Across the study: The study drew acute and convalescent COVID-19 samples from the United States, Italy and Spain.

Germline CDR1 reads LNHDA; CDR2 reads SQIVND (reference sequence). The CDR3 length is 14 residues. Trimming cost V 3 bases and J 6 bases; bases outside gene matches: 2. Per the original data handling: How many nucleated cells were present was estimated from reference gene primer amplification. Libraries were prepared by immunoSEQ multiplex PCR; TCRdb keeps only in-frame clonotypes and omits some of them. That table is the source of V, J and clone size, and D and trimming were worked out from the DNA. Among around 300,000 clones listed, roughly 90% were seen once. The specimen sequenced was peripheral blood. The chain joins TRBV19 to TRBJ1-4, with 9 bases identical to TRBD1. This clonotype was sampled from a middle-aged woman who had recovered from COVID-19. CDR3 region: CASSITGGDEKLFF. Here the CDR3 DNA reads TGTGCCAGTAGTATTACAGGGGGCGATGAAAAACTGTTTTTT.